A single sample gave rise to the 8 T cell receptor beta chains below, sequenced in a study of cytomegalovirus exposure and HLA in healthy donors. The PCR had 60 Vbeta and 13 Jbeta primers. TCRdb keeps only in-frame clones here, not all; method: immunoSEQ multiplex PCR. This repertoire shows over 150,000 clones, roughly 80% found once; its top ten account for around 2.2%. Material: PBMCs. Receptor source: a man aged 50-59 years in good health and CMV-seropositive.

The J gene is TRBJ2-7, the V gene TRBV6-1; a possible D gene is TRBD2 (6 bases). From germline, CDR1 is MNHNS and CDR2 SASEGT. Trimming took off 7 bases at V and 3 bases at J, with 13 bases between the two ends. The CDR3 runs to 13 residues. In DNA form, the CDR3 reads TGTGCCAGCAATAGGGACTTCAGCTACGAGCAGTACTTC. Its translation is CASNRDFSYEQYF.

This clone was seen only once. The chain uses TRBV5-6 and TRBJ1-2; tentatively, D is TRBD1 (5 bases). Trimming shortened V by 0 bases and J by 4 bases, and 13 bases separated the two germline ends. CDR3 length equals 15 residues. Germline lookup yields CDR1 SGHDT and CDR2 YYEEEE. This CDR3 is CASSLEGEQAYGYTF. The CDR3 nucleotides are TGTGCCAGCAGCTTGGAAGGGGAACAAGCCTATGGCTACACCTTC.

The V call is TRBV14, the J call TRBJ2-3; weak D call: TRBD1 (5 bases). V lost 0 bases and J 2 bases, leaving 15 bases between the germline ends. The CDR3 is 17 amino acids. Germline-derived CDR1 and CDR2 are SGHDN and FVKESK. This CDR3 is CASSQDKELGATDTQYF. CDR3 DNA: TGTGCCAGCAGCCAAGATAAGGAGCTTGGGGCCACAGATACGCAGTATTTT. The whole variable domain, filled in from reference TRBV14 and TRBJ2-3, reads EAGVTQFPSHSVIEKGQTVTLRCDPISGHDNLYWYRRVMGKEIKFLLHFVKESKQDESGMPNNRFLAERTGGTYSTLKVQPAELEDSGVYFCASSQDKELGATDTQYFGPGTRLTVL.

V and J are TRBV7-9 and TRBJ1-2; D is unclear. This CDR3 spans 16 amino acids. Germline CDR1 is SEHNR and CDR2 is FQNEAQ (reference sequence). The V end lost 2 bases, the J end lost 0 bases, and 13 bases lay between the germline ends. In DNA form, the CDR3 reads TGTGCCAGCAGCTTATTAGGCCGGGTGGCTAACTATGGCTACACCTTC. Translation gives CASSLLGRVANYGYTF. Based on the CDR3 plus reference TRBV7-9 and TRBJ1-2, the full variable domain is DTGVSQNPRHKITKRGQNVTFRCDPISEHNRLYWYRQTLGQGPEFLTYFQNEAQLEKSRLLSDRFSAERPKGSFSTLEIQRTEQGDSAMYLCASSLLGRVANYGYTFGSGTRLTVV.

A single count supports this clone. The chain combines TRBV7-8 with TRBJ2-2, with 7 bases lining up with TRBD2. The CDR3 runs to 14 residues. The ends lost 1 base at V and 5 bases at J; junction bases unmatched: 1. Germline V gene sequence: CDR1 SGHVS, CDR2 FQNEAQ. CDR3 residues: CASSLVGGTGELFF. DNA of the CDR3: TGTGCCAGCAGCTTAGTCGGGGGGACCGGGGAGCTGTTTTTT.

This sequence joins TRBV6-4 and TRBJ2-3, with D possibly matching TRBD2 (5 bases). This CDR3 is 13 amino acids long. Trimming removed 6 bases at V and 1 base at J, with 8 bases between. Germline assignment: CDR1 MRHNA and CDR2 SNTAGT. This CDR3 is CASREEGTDTQYF. CDR3 in DNA: TGTGCCAGCAGGGAGGAGGGCACAGATACGCAGTATTTT.

The chain couples TRBV29-1 to TRBJ1-1, with D possibly being TRBD1 (5 bases). V was pared by 6 bases and J by 9 bases, with 17 bases between. The CDR3 is made up of 12 amino acids. CDR1 SQVTM and CDR2 ANQGSEA come from the germline V gene. The CDR3 region is CSVDLTGLKAFF. CDR3 nucleotide sequence: TGCAGCGTGGACCTCACAGGTCTGAAAGCTTTCTTT. Looking up the rest from reference TRBV29-1 and TRBJ1-1 gives the full variable domain: SAVISQKPSRDICQRGTSLTIQCQVDSQVTMMFWYRQQPGQSLTLIATANQGSEATYESGFVIDKFPISRPNLTFSTLTVSNMSPEDSSIYLCSVDLTGLKAFFGQGTRLTVV.

This clone came up once. The V call is TRBV18, the J call TRBJ1-5; the match to TRBD1 covers 12 bases. Germline V gene lookup returns CDR1 KGHSH and CDR2 LQKENI. V trimming: 7 bases; J trimming: 7 bases; junction bases outside the gene matches: 5. The CDR3 is made up of 14 amino acids. The CDR3, as DNA: TGTGCCAGCTTACCGGGACAGGGGGCCCAGCCCCAGCATTTT. The encoded protein is CASLPGQGAQPQHF.